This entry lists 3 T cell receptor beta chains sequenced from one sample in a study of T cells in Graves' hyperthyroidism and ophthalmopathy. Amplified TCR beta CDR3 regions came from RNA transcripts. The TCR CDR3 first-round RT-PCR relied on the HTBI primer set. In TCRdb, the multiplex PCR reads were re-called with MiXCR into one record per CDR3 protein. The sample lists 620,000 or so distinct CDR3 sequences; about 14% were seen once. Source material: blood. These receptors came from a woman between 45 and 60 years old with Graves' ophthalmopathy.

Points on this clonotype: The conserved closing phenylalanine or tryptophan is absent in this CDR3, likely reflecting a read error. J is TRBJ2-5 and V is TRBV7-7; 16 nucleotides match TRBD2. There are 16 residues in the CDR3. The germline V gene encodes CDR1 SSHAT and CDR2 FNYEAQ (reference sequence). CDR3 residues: CASSRGLAGGQETQYL. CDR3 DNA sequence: TGTGCTAGCAGCCGGGGACTAGCGGGAGGGCAAGAGACCCAGTACCTC.

The CDR3 DNA reads TGTGCCAGCAGCCGCTCCGGGACAATCTCCTACAATGAGCAGTTCTTC. It translates to CASSRSGTISYNEQFF. The chain combines TRBV14 with TRBJ2-1; a possible D gene is TRBD1 (6 bases). The V and J ends lost 4 bases and 0 bases respectively, with 13 bases between them. The length of the CDR3 is 16 residues. Germline V lookup: CDR1 SGHDN, CDR2 FVKESK.

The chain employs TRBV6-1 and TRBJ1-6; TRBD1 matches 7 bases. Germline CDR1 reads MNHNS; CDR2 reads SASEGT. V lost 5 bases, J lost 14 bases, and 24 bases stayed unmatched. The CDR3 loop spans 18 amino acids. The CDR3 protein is CASSQQQGLRSFNSALHF. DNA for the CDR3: TGTGCCAGCAGTCAACAACAGGGGTTAAGATCTTTTAACTCTGCCCTCCACTTT.